One and the same sample provided the 10 T cell receptor beta chains below, sequenced in a study of beta chain features in type 1 diabetes. Expressed TCRB transcripts got sequenced, as all isolated RNA was reverse transcribed. Some clones are missing from TCRdb's copy, which holds only in-frame ones; the method was immunoSEQ multiplex PCR. In the table there are 300,000 or so clones, 8% of which are singletons. Sequenced input: central memory CD4+ T cells from blood. The receptors originated from a woman between 18 and 29 years old in good health.

In its sample, this clone was seen a few times. The genes are TRBV7-2 and TRBJ2-3; D remains ambiguous. The length of the CDR3 is 13 residues. Germline loops: CDR1 SGHTA, CDR2 FQGNSA. V gave up 5 bases and J gave up 4 bases, with 10 bases separating them. The CDR3 region is CASSGHMSDTQYF. CDR3 bases: TGTGCCAGCAGCGGCCACATGTCAGATACGCAGTATTTT.

V is TRBV18 and J is TRBJ2-5; D possibly corresponds to TRBD1 (6 bases). Germline CDR1 and CDR2: KGHSH and LQKENI. This CDR3 has 16 residues. Trimming shortened V by 0 bases and J by 4 bases, and 15 bases separated the two germline ends. Here the CDR3 DNA reads TGTGCCAGCTCACCACCCTCAACAGGGCAGCGAGAGACCCAGTACTTC. Translating it yields CASSPPSTGQRETQYF.

This clone was detected only a few times. The chain joins TRBV5-1 to TRBJ1-2, with 10 bases that match TRBD1. The CDR3 consists of 13 residues. The germline gives CDR1 SGHRS, CDR2 YFSETQ. V gave up 8 bases and J gave up 4 bases; unmatched junction bases: 5. CDR3 sequence (DNA): TGCGCCAGTGGGGACAGGGGCGGCTATGGCTACACCTTC. The encoded protein is CASGDRGGYGYTF.

In its sample, this clone was seen a few times. This sequence joins TRBV6-5 and TRBJ2-1, with D uncertain. The germline gives CDR1 MNHEY, CDR2 SVGAGI. The CDR3 sequence is 14 residues long. Between the trimmed V and J ends, which lost 2 bases and 6 bases, there was a span of 11 bases. The CDR3 spells CASSYRSATNEQFF. Here the CDR3 DNA reads TGTGCCAGCAGTTACCGGTCCGCAACCAATGAGCAGTTCTTC.

The table lists this clone with many counts. The rearrangement uses TRBV4-3 and TRBJ2-3, with 7 nucleotides matching TRBD1. There are 16 residues in the CDR3. The germline V gene has CDR1 LGHNA and CDR2 YSLEER. Trimming at V came to 4 bases and at J to 5 bases, leaving 12 bases not matched to a gene. This chain's CDR3 is CASSRDPGQQGDTQYF. The CDR3 region has the DNA TGCGCCAGCAGCCGAGACCCGGGACAGCAAGGAGATACGCAGTATTTT.

This clone was counted between two and nine times. The sample carries other DNA sequences with the same CDR3. The chain joins TRBV18 to TRBJ2-1; 12 bases line up with TRBD2. This CDR3 region has 14 residues. Per germline, CDR1 KGHSH and CDR2 LQKENI. Trimming at V came to 3 bases and at J to 6 bases, leaving 0 bases not matched to a gene. CDR3 sequence: CASSPTSGSNEQFF. CDR3 coding DNA: TGTGCCAGCTCACCGACTAGCGGGAGCAATGAGCAGTTCTTC.

This clone was counted a few times. The V call is TRBV2, the J call TRBJ1-2; TRBD1 matches 7 bases. CDR1 SNHLY and CDR2 FYNNEI come from the germline V gene. With 1 base clipped from V and 4 bases from J, the junction kept 3 bases outside the gene matches. CDR3 length equals 14 residues. CDR3 bases: TGTGCCAGCAGTGAAGACAGGGGCGGCTATGGCTACACCTTC. Protein: CASSEDRGGYGYTF.

A few counts support this clone. The rearrangement uses TRBV27 and TRBJ1-5; 9 nucleotides line up with TRBD1. This CDR3 is built from 14 residues. The germline gives CDR1 MNHEY, CDR2 SMNVEV (reference sequence). The ends lost 6 bases at V and 6 bases at J; junction bases unmatched: 6. Here the CDR3 DNA reads TGTGCCAGCAGCCGGGGACAGGGAGGTCAGCCCCAGCATTTT. Its protein is CASSRGQGGQPQHF.

This clone was detected only a few times. The chain is built from TRBV6-5 and TRBJ2-3; a possible D gene is TRBD2 (6 bases). Trimming took 4 bases from V and 0 from J, leaving 11 bases between them. CDR3 size: 15 residues. Germline assignment: CDR1 MNHEY and CDR2 SVGAGI. CDR3 sequence reads: CASSLLATSTDTQYF. The CDR3 nucleotides read TGTGCCAGCAGTTTGCTAGCGACTAGCACAGATACGCAGTATTTT.

The table lists this clone with a few counts. This chain joins TRBV2 and TRBJ2-5; no reliable D call. Germline V gene data show CDR1 as SNHLY and CDR2 as FYNNEI. Trimming removed 4 bases at V and 5 bases at J, with 5 bases between. The CDR3 loop spans 11 amino acids. The CDR3 DNA reads as TGTGCCAGCAGTGTCTGGGAGACCCAGTACTTC. It codes for CASSVWETQYF.